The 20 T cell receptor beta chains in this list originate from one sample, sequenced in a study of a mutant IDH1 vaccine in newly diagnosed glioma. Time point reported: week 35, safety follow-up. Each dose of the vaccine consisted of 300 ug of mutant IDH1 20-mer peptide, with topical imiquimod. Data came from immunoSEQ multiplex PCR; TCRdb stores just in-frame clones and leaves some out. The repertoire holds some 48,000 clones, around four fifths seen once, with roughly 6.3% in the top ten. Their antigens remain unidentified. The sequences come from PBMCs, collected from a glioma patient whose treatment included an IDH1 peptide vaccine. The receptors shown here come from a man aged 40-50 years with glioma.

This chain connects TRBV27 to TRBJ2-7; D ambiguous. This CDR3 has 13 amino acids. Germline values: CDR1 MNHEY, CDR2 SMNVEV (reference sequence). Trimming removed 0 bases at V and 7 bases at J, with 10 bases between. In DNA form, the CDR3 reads TGTGCCAGCAGTTTATCGTTTCTTATGGAGCAGTACTTC. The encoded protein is CASSLSFLMEQYF.

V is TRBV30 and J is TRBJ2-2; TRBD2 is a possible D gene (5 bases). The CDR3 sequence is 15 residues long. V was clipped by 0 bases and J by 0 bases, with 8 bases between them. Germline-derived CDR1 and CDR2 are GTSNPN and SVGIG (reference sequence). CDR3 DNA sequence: TGTGCCTGGAGTGTTTGGGGAGCGAACACCGGGGAGCTGTTTTTT. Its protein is CAWSVWGANTGELFF. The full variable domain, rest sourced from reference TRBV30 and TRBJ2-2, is SQTIHQWPATLVQPVGSPLSLECTVEGTSNPNLYWYRQAAGRGLQLLFYSVGIGQISSEVPQNLSASRPQDRQFILSSKKLLLSDSGFYLCAWSVWGANTGELFFGEGSRLTVL.

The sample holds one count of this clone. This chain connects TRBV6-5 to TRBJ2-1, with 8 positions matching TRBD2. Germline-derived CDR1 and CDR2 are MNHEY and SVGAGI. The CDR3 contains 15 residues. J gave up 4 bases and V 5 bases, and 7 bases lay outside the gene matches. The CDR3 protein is CASSPTSGDYNEQFF. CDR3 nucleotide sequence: TGTGCCAGCAGTCCCACTAGCGGAGATTACAATGAGCAGTTCTTC.

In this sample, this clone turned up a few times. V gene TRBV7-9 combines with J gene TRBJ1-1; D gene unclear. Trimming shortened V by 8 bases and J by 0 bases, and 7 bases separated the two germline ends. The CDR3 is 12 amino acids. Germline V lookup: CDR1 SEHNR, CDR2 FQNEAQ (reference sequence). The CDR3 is CASGELNTEAFF. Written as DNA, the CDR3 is TGTGCCAGCGGGGAACTGAACACTGAAGCTTTCTTT.

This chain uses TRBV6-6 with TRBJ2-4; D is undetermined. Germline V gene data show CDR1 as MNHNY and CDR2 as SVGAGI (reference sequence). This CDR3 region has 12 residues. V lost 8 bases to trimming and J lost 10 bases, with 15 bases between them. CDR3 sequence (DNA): TGTGCCAGCTGTGGCGGCCTTTCAATTCAGTACTTC. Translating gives CASCGGLSIQYF.

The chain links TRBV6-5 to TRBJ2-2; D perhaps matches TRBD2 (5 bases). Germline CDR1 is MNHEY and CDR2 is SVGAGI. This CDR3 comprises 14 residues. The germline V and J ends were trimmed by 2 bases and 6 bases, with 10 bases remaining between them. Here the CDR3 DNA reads TGTGCCAGCAGTTACGAGGGCCTCGCCGGGGAGCTGTTTTTT. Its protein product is CASSYEGLAGELFF.

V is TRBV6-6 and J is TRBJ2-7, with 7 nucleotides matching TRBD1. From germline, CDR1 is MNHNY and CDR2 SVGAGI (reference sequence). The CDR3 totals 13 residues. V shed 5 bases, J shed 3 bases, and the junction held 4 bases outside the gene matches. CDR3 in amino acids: CASSKGQSYEQYF. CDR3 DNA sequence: TGTGCCAGCAGTAAGGGACAGAGCTACGAGCAGTACTTC.

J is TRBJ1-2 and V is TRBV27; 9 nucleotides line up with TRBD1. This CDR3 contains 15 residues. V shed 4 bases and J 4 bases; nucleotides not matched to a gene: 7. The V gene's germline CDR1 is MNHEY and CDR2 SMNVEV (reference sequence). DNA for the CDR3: TGTGCCAGCAGTTCTCCGGGACAGGGCGCCTATGGCTACACCTTC. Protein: CASSSPGQGAYGYTF.

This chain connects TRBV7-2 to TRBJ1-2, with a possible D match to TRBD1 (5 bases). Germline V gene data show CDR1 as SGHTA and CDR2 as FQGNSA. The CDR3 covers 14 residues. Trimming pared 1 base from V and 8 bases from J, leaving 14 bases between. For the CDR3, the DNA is TGTGCCAGCAGCTTAGATTGGGGGATTGGGGGCTACACCTTC. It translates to CASSLDWGIGGYTF. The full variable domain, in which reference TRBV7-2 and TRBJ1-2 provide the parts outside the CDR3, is GAGVSQSPSNKVTEKGKDVELRCDPISGHTALYWYRQSLGQGLEFLIYFQGNSAPDKSGLPSDRFSAERTGGSVSTLTIQRTQQEDSAVYLCASSLDWGIGGYTFGSGTRLTVV.

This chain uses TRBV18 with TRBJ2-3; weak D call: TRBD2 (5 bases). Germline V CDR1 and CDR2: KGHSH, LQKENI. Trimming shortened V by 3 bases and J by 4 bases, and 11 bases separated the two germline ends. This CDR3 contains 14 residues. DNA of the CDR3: TGTGCCAGCTCACCGGCCTTAGCGTCAGATACGCAGTATTTT. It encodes CASSPALASDTQYF.

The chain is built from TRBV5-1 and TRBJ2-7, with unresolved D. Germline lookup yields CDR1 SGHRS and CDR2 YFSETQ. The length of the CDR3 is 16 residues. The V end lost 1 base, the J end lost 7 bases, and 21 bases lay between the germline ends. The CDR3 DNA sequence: TGCGCCAGCAGCTTGCCGGCAGGACGACTTGTTGGGGAGCAGTACTTC. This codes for CASSLPAGRLVGEQYF.

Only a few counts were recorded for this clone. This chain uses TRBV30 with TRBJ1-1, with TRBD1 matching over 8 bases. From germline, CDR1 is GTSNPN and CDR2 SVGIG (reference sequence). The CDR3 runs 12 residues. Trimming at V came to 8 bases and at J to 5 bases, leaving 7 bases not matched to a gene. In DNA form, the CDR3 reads TGTGCCGGGACAGGTCCGGGGACTGAAGCTTTCTTT. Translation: CAGTGPGTEAFF. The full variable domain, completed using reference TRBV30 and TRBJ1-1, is SQTIHQWPATLVQPVGSPLSLECTVEGTSNPNLYWYRQAAGRGLQLLFYSVGIGQISSEVPQNLSASRPQDRQFILSSKKLLLSDSGFYLCAGTGPGTEAFFGQGTRLTVV.

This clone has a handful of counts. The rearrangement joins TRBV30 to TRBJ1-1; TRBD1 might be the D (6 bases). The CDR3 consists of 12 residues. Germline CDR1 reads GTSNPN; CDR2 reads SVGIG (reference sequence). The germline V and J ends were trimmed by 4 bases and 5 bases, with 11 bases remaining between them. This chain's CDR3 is CAWNRVGTEAFF. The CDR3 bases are TGTGCCTGGAACAGGGTCGGGACTGAAGCTTTCTTT. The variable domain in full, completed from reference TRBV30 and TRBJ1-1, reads SQTIHQWPATLVQPVGSPLSLECTVEGTSNPNLYWYRQAAGRGLQLLFYSVGIGQISSEVPQNLSASRPQDRQFILSSKKLLLSDSGFYLCAWNRVGTEAFFGQGTRLTVV.

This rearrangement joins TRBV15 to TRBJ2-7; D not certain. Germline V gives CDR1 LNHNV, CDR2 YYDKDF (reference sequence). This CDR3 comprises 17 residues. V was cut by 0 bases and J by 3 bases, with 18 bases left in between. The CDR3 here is CATSRDISGKTRYEQYF. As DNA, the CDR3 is TGTGCCACCAGCAGAGATATCTCCGGCAAGACTCGCTACGAGCAGTACTTC. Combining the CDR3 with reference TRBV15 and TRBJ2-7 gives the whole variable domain DAMVIQNPRYQVTQFGKPVTLSCSQTLNHNVMYWYQQKSSQAPKLLFHYYDKDFNNEADTPDNFQSRRPNTSFCFLDIRSPGLGDTAMYLCATSRDISGKTRYEQYFGPGTRLTVT.

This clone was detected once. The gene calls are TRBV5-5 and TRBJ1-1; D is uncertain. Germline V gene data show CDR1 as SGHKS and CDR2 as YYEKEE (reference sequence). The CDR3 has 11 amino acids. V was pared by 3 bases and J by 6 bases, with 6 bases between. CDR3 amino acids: CASSYPAEAFF. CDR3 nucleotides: TGTGCCAGCAGCTACCCTGCTGAAGCTTTCTTT.

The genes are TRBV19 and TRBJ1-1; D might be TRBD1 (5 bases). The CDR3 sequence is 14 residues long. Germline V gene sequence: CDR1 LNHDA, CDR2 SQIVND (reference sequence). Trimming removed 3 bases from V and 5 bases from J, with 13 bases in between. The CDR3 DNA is TGTGCCAGTAGTATCGCGGGGGGATGGACTGAAGCTTTCTTT. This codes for CASSIAGGWTEAFF.

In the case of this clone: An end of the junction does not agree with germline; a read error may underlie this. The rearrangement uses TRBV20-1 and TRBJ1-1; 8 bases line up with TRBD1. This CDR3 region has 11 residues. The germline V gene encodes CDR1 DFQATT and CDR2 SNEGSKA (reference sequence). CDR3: CSARPGQVAVF. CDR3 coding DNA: TGCAGTGCTAGACCGGGACAGGTGGCGGTCTTT.

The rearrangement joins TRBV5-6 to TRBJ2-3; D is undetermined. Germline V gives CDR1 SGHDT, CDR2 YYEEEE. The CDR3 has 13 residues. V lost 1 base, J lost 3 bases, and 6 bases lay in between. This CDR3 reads CASSLWMTDTQYF. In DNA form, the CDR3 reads TGTGCCAGCAGCTTGTGGATGACAGATACGCAGTATTTT.

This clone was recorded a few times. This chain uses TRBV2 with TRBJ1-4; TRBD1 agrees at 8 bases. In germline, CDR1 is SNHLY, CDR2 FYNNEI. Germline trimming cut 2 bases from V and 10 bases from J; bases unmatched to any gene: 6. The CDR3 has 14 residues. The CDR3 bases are TGTGCCAGCAGTGAAAGGCAGGGGGCGCGAAAACTGTTTTTT. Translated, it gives CASSERQGARKLFF.

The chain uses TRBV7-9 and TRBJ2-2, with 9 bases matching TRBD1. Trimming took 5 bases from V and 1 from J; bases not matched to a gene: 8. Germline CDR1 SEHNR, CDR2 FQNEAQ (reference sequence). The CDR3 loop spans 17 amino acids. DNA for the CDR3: TGTGCCAGCAGCCCAACTGACAGGGGGTGGAACACCGGGGAGCTGTTTTTT. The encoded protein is CASSPTDRGWNTGELFF.